What follows are 29 T cell receptor delta chains derived from one specimen sequenced in a study of γδ T cells in repeated Plasmodium falciparum infection. TCRdb redid the clone calls on the multiplex PCR reads with CATT. The sample shows 55,000 to 70,000 delta-chain clones, around 1.8% of them seen only once. Gammadelta T cells were flow-sorted from PBMC into Vgamma9/Vdelta2+ and Vdelta2-negative populations for bulk analysis. The sample comprised gamma-delta T cells from blood. The receptor set was obtained from a pool of human donors (malaria-infected and uninfected, not separated).

In the case of this clone: A far larger clone differs by one base, so this is likely a read error. The same CDR3 can be traced to other DNA sequences in this sample. For the CDR3, the DNA is TGTGCTCTTGGGGAACAAGTCGGTTGGGGGTCGTACTCATACACCGATAAACTCATCTTT. Protein product: CALGEQVGWGSYSYTDKLIF. The gene calls are TRDV1 and TRDJ1, with a weak D call TRDD3 (6 bases). This CDR3 is built from 20 residues. Germline-derived CDR1 and CDR2 are TSWWSYY and QGS. V was clipped by 1 base and J by 0 bases, with 24 bases between them.

To note about this clone: TCRdb lists the protein of a much larger clone for this DNA, which differs at residue 17, so this is likely a read error; the protein given here is translated from the DNA itself. The chain couples TRDV1 to TRDJ1; 12 nucleotides agree with TRDD3. The CDR3 covers 20 residues. Germline loops: CDR1 TSWWSYY, CDR2 QGS. The CDR3: CALGELILSLWGIRPDNLIF. The CDR3, as DNA: TGTGCTCTTGGGGAACTGATCCTCTCCCTCTGGGGGATACGACCCGATAACCTCATCTTT.

Many counts were recorded for this clone. The protein in TCRdb stems from a much larger clone and differs at residue 9 from this DNA's translation, likely a read error; here the protein is translated from the DNA. The rearrangement uses TRDV1 and TRDJ1; 9 bases fit TRDD3. The germline V gene encodes CDR1 TSWWSYY and CDR2 QGS. The trim removed 2 bases at V and 9 bases at J, leaving 16 bases unmatched. This CDR3 contains 17 residues. CDR3 nucleotides: TGTGCTCTTGGGGAAATCCCTTCCCTTACTGGGGGAGCCGAACTCATCTTT. Protein: CALGEIPSLTGGAELIF.

This clone was seen only a few times. The protein that TCRdb holds for this DNA derives from a much larger clone and differs from the translated DNA at residue 9, which likely indicates a read error; the protein shown here is translated from the DNA. The gene calls are TRDV1 and TRDJ1; 9 bases align to TRDD3. In the absence of a J gene in TCRdb, the DNA was matched to germline to assign it here. The CDR3 contains 21 residues. CDR1 and CDR2 (germline): TSWWSYY, QGS. Unmatched junction bases numbered 22, after V lost 5 bases and J lost 0 bases. CDR3 coding DNA: TGTGCTCTTGGGCTCCTTCCTGACATACTGGGGGACCAACCTAACACCGATAAACTCATCTTT. Protein product: CALGLLPDILGDQPNTDKLIF.

On this clone: TCRdb's protein, taken from a much larger clone, differs from this DNA's translation at residue 8, likely owing to a read error; the protein displayed comes from the DNA. The chain has TRDV1 and TRDJ2, with 7 bases aligning to TRDD3. TCRdb is silent on the J gene; assignment here came from matching the DNA to germline. The CDR3 loop spans 20 amino acids. V shed 3 bases and J 7 bases; nucleotides not matched to a gene: 23. CDR1 and CDR2 (germline): TSWWSYY, QGS. The chain's CDR3 is CALGEVTVTGDPGGGAQLFF. DNA of the CDR3: TGTGCTCTTGGGGAGGTCACTGTGACTGGGGATCCCGGTGGTGGAGCACAACTCTTCTTT.

In regard to this clone: A read error likely explains why the TCRdb protein, taken from a much larger clone, differs from this DNA's translation at residue 7; the protein shown is translated from the DNA. The chain uses TRAV38-2/DV8 and TRDJ1; TRDD3 might be the D (7 bases). The J gene is absent in TCRdb and was assigned here via DNA matching to germline. Germline values: CDR1 TSESDYY, CDR2 QEAYKQQN. This CDR3 region has 21 residues. V was trimmed by 2 bases and J by 0 bases, leaving 29 bases between them. The chain's CDR3 is CAYRRVLLRGGGPYYTDKLIF. DNA of the CDR3: TGTGCTTATAGGAGGGTCCTCCTACGGGGTGGGGGACCCTACTACACCGATAAACTCATCTTT.

In this sample, this clone turned up a few times. This DNA translates differently at residue 5 from the TCRdb protein, which is that of a much larger clone; a read error is likely, and the protein shown is the DNA's own translation. V gene TRDV1 combines with J gene TRDJ1, with TRDD3 as a possible D gene (5 bases). The CDR3 runs to 19 residues. Germline CDR1 TSWWSYY, CDR2 QGS. The CDR3 sequence: CALGKLDGTLTVYTDKLIF. In DNA form, the CDR3 reads TGTGCTCTTGGGAAACTGGACGGTACGTTAACTGTGTACACCGATAAACTCATCTTT.

This clone came up many times. Translating this DNA gives a protein that differs at residue 5 from the TCRdb one, which belongs to a much larger clone; a read error is likely, and the protein shown is this translation. The genes are TRDV1 and TRDJ1; D is uncertain. This CDR3 region has 13 residues. Trimming stripped 5 bases from V and 1 base from J, with 8 bases between. Germline-derived CDR1 and CDR2 are TSWWSYY and QGS. The chain's CDR3 is CALGTLTTDKLIF. The CDR3 coding sequence is TGTGCTCTTGGGACCCTAACCACCGATAAACTCATCTTT.

This clone was seen only a few times. With only one base between it and a far larger clone, this is likely a read error. Other DNA sequences in this specimen translate into the identical CDR3. This chain links TRDV1 with TRDJ1, with D perhaps matching TRDD2 (5 bases). V was pared by 3 bases and J by 1 base, with 21 bases between. The CDR3 spans 18 residues. The germline CDR1 and CDR2 sequences are TSWWSYY and QGS. CDR3: CALGEYFPTEPRTDKLIF. CDR3 DNA: TGTGCTCTTGGGGAGTATTTCCCTACGGAGCCCCGCACCGATAAACTCATCTTT.

This clone is termed medium-sized (0.01 to 0.1%). This sample also contains other DNA sequences that code for the same CDR3. V and J are TRDV1 and TRDJ1; the D call may be TRDD2 or TRDD3 (5 bases each). Germline CDR1 is TSWWSYY and CDR2 is QGS. The CDR3 length is 21 residues. The germline V and J ends were trimmed by 0 bases and 0 bases, with 26 bases remaining between them. The DNA of the CDR3 is TGTGCTCTTGGGGAACTAGAGGAAGTGCCCATGCCCTACTGGTACACCGATAAACTCATCTTT. Translation: CALGELEEVPMPYWYTDKLIF.

This clone was observed many times. TCRdb pairs this DNA with a much larger clone's protein that differs at residue 10, likely a read error; the protein shown was translated from the DNA. The chain links TRDV1 to TRDJ1; either TRDD2 or TRDD3 may fit D (8 bases each). CDR3 length: 20 residues. The germline gives CDR1 TSWWSYY, CDR2 QGS. Trimming cost V 1 base and J 3 bases, with 27 bases left between them. In DNA form, the CDR3 reads TGTGCTCTTGGGGAACCACTCTTCCTACGTTTGGGGATACCTTCCGATAAACTCATCTTT. Its translation: CALGEPLFLRLGIPSDKLIF.

About this clone: It differs at one base from a far larger clone, so likely a read error. The identical CDR3 is also encoded by other nucleotide sequences in the sample. V gene TRDV1 combines with J gene TRDJ1; 8 bases fit TRDD3. No J gene is reported in TCRdb; it was inferred here by comparing the DNA with germline. J gave up 0 bases and V 4 bases, and 22 bases lay outside the gene matches. CDR3 length: 21 residues. Germline V gene sequence: CDR1 TSWWSYY, CDR2 QGS. The chain's CDR3 is CALGGPTGTGGSLSYTDKLIF. DNA of the CDR3: TGTGCTCTTGGGGGGCCTACGGGTACTGGGGGGTCACTCTCTTACACCGATAAACTCATCTTT.

A remark on this clone: A read error likely explains this, since a far larger clone differs by one base. The same CDR3 arises from other DNA sequences in this sample as well. V is TRDV1 and J is TRDJ1; 12 nucleotides line up with TRDD3. TCRdb leaves out the J gene; it was filled in here by matching the DNA to germline. The CDR3 totals 23 residues. Germline V gene sequence: CDR1 TSWWSYY, CDR2 QGS. The CDR3 sequence is CALGSFLRRSWGIRPRYTDKLIF. The CDR3 bases are TGTGCTCTTGGTTCCTTCCTACGTAGGAGCTGGGGGATACGCCCTCGGTACACCGACAAACTCATCTTT.

This clone has more than one count but fewer than ten. The protein that TCRdb holds for this DNA derives from a much larger clone and differs from the translated DNA at residue 15, which likely indicates a read error; the protein shown here is translated from the DNA. The gene calls are TRDV2 and TRDJ3, with D unresolved. The J gene, not given by TCRdb, was assigned here from a germline match of the nucleotide sequence. V was trimmed by 3 bases and J by 0 bases, leaving 65 bases between them. From germline, CDR1 is GEAIGNYY and CDR2 EKD. The CDR3 extends over 35 amino acids. CDR3: CACDPPRLCHGKEYSLARILWIQSISSWDTRQMFF. Written as DNA, the CDR3 is TGTGCCTGTGACCCCCCGCGGTTGTGCCACGGCAAAGAATACTCCTTGGCCAGGATTCTGTGGATTCAATCCATTAGCTCCTGGGACACCCGACAGATGTTTTTC.

This clone showed up just a few times. A read error likely explains why the TCRdb protein, taken from a much larger clone, differs from this DNA's translation at residue 17; the protein shown is translated from the DNA. The chain couples TRDV1 to TRDJ1; TRDD2 aligns across 8 bases. CDR1 TSWWSYY and CDR2 QGS come from the germline V gene. The CDR3 is made up of 19 amino acids. The CDR3 bases are TGTGCTCTTGGGGAACTTCATCTTCCTACGAAGGGTTCCACCGATAAACCCATCTTT. Protein product: CALGELHLPTKGSTDKPIF.

On this clone itself: A far larger clone is one nucleotide away, so this likely arose from a read error. Other DNA variants within this sample encode the same CDR3. The J gene is TRDJ1, the V gene TRDV1; the D gene is possibly TRDD3 (6 bases). The CDR3 length is 21 residues. The V gene's germline CDR1 is TSWWSYY and CDR2 QGS. As DNA, the CDR3 is TGTGCTCTTGGGGAATCTTTTCCCAACCGGTGGCTGGGGAGATACACCGATAAGCTCATCTTT. The encoded protein is CALGESFPNRWLGRYTDKLIF.

On this clone itself: A far larger clone lies a single base away; this is likely a read error. This sample also contains other DNA sequences that code for the same CDR3. This chain links TRDV1 with TRDJ1; 7 bases fit TRDD3. TCRdb records no J gene; here it was assigned by comparing the DNA to germline. The germline V gene has CDR1 TSWWSYY and CDR2 QGS. The CDR3 runs 17 residues. The CDR3 DNA reads as TGTGCTCTCGGGGAACTAGCTCTTCGGTGGGGGAGGGAGGAACTCATCTTT. Its translation is CALGELALRWGREELIF.

This clone was counted between two and nine times. It differs at one base from a far larger clone, so likely a read error. Other DNA sequences in the sample encode the same CDR3. The chain couples TRDV3 to TRDJ1, with 8 bases matching TRDD3. There are 18 residues in the CDR3. The germline V gene has CDR1 TVYSNPD and CDR2 GDNSRS (reference sequence). CDR3 in amino acids: CASALQPWGIQYTDKLIF. As DNA, the CDR3 is TGTGCCTCTGCCCTCCAACCTTGGGGGATCCAGTACACCGATAAGCTCATCTTT.

This clone was counted ten times or more. This is likely an artifact of a read error, given a far larger clone one base away. Other DNA sequences in this sample translate to the same CDR3. The chain links TRDV1 to TRDJ1; the match to TRDD3 covers 11 bases. The CDR3 is made up of 21 amino acids. The ends lost 5 bases at V and 1 base at J; junction bases unmatched: 21. Germline CDR1 TSWWSYY, CDR2 QGS. The CDR3 sequence is CALGLTFLPVLGDNPTDKLIF. The CDR3 DNA follows: TGTGCTCTTGGGCTAACCTTCCTGCCCGTACTGGGGGATAATCCCACCGATAAACTCATCTTT.

A note on this clone: The junction differs from germline at one of its ends, possibly a read error. V and J are TRDV2 and TRDJ1, with TRDD3 matching over 13 bases. Matching the DNA to germline supplied the J gene, which TCRdb does not give. The V gene's germline CDR1 is GEAIGNYY and CDR2 EKD. CDR3 length: 20 amino acids. CDR3 residues: CACDTDSTGGYAIYTDELIF. CDR3 sequence (DNA): TGTGCCTGTGACACCGATTCTACTGGGGGATACGCCATATACACCGATGAACTCATCTTT.

This clone was seen a few times. A far larger clone is one base from this, pointing to a likely read error. The identical CDR3 is also encoded by other nucleotide sequences in the sample. The J gene is TRDJ1, the V gene TRDV1, with a weak D call TRDD3 (5 bases). Germline CDR1 reads TSWWSYY; CDR2 reads QGS. This CDR3 spans 17 amino acids. The chain's CDR3 is CALGELTPVPVGDKLIF. The CDR3, as DNA: TGTGCTCTCGGGGAACTAACCCCCGTTCCCGTGGGCGATAAACTCATCTTT.

TRDV1 is the V gene, and the J gene was not called; TRDD3 reflects the table's D call only, with no check against the DNA. The CDR3 has 26 residues. The germline CDR1 and CDR2 sequences are TSWWSYY and QGS. The CDR3 nucleotides read TGTGCTCTTGGGGCTCTTTGTTCCTTCCGCACTTTCTCAGGGCGAAGGTACTGGGGATATCACCCTTCCCTCATCTTT. This translates into CALGALCSFRTFSGRRYWGYHPSLIF.

This clone turned up a few times. Since a far larger clone is one base different, this is likely a read error. Other DNA sequences in this specimen translate into the identical CDR3. The rearrangement joins TRDV1 to TRDJ1; 8 nucleotides match TRDD3. Germline assignment: CDR1 TSWWSYY and CDR2 QGS. The CDR3 extends over 20 amino acids. The CDR3 region is CALGEPYSWGILLYTDKLIF. In DNA form, the CDR3 reads TGTGCTCTTGGGGAACCGTATAGTTGGGGGATTCTCCTTTACACTGATAAACTCATCTTT.

This clone was recorded a few times. TCRdb has a much larger clone's protein, which differs at residue 17 from the translation of this DNA, likely because of a read error; what is shown is the protein translated from the DNA. TRDV2 is the V gene, and the J gene was not called; TRDD3, the D gene given by the table, was not confirmed from the DNA. Germline lookup yields CDR1 GEAIGNYY and CDR2 EKD. This CDR3 comprises 19 residues. CDR3: CACDTVPGGYSTYTDKPIF. Written as DNA, the CDR3 is TGTGCCTGTGACACCGTGCCTGGGGGATACTCCACGTACACCGATAAACCCATCTTT.

In this sample, this clone turned up a few times. Since a far larger clone is one base different, this is likely a read error. The same CDR3 is also encoded by other DNA sequences in this sample. The rearrangement joins TRDV1 to TRDJ1; 7 bases fit TRDD3. TCRdb records no J gene; here it was assigned by comparing the DNA to germline. The CDR3 sequence is 21 residues long. Germline assignment: CDR1 TSWWSYY and CDR2 QGS. The DNA for the CDR3 is TGTGCTCTTGGGGAACTAGGCCTTCACCTACTGGGGATCCTGTACACCGACAAACTCATCTTT. Amino acids: CALGELGLHLLGILYTDKLIF.

This clone was observed a handful of times. This likely came from a read error, as a far larger clone is one base away. This specimen includes other DNA sequences encoding the same CDR3. The rearrangement joins TRDV1 to TRDJ1; 7 nucleotides match TRDD3. Trimming cost V 2 bases and J 4 bases; bases outside gene matches: 22. The CDR3 is made up of 20 amino acids. The germline gives CDR1 TSWWSYY, CDR2 QGS. CDR3: CALGEYRMGDEVTPFDKLIF. CDR3 DNA: TGTGCTCTTGGGGAATACAGGATGGGGGACGAAGTAACCCCCTTCGATAAACTCATCTTT.

A note on this clone: The protein held in TCRdb is that of a much larger clone and does not match this DNA's translation at residue 4, likely because of a read error; the protein shown is translated from the DNA. The V call is TRDV1, the J call TRDJ1; 11 positions agree with TRDD3. The J gene, not given by TCRdb, was assigned here from a germline match of the nucleotide sequence. The germline CDR1 and CDR2 sequences are TSWWSYY and QGS. The CDR3 spans 23 residues. This CDR3 is CALRELEGPVNVLGDKDTDKLIF. The CDR3 DNA reads TGTGCTCTTAGGGAATTAGAAGGACCCGTGAACGTACTGGGGGATAAAGACACCGATAAACTCATCTTT.

This clone was picked up a small number of times. TCRdb records a much larger clone's protein for this DNA, with a difference at residue 5 that likely arises from a read error; the protein given is the translation of the DNA. The chain uses TRDV2 and TRDJ1, with 8 bases matching TRDD3. The CDR3 is made up of 19 amino acids. V was clipped by 3 bases and J by 0 bases; unmatched bases: 17. CDR1 is GEAIGNYY and CDR2 is EKD in the germline V gene. In DNA form, the CDR3 reads TGTGCCTGTGACCCCGTACTGGGGGGTTCCGCCTCGTACACCGATAAACTCATCTTT. Its translation is CACDPVLGGSASYTDKLIF.

This clone was found many times. The TCRdb protein, from a much larger clone, departs from this DNA's translation at residue 18, likely by read error; the protein shown derives from the DNA. The V call is TRDV1, the J call TRDJ1; 8 bases agree with TRDD3. The CDR3 spans 20 residues. CDR1 and CDR2 (germline): TSWWSYY, QGS. CDR3 nucleotides: TGTGCTCTTGGGGAGTTACTCTGGGGGACGAGTTTAAAGTACACCGATAAACCCATCTTT. Amino acid sequence: CALGELLWGTSLKYTDKPIF.